The next 31 T cell receptor beta chains were all read from a single sample in a study of CD8+ T cells in alopecia areata. Once RNA had been extracted, it was reverse transcribed into cDNA to act as the sequencing template. TCRdb keeps only in-frame clones here, not all; method: immunoSEQ multiplex PCR. Among 150,000 to 200,000 clones, more than 60% were seen once, and the ten largest hold approximately 1.7%. The sample here was CD4+ T cells sorted from blood, taken at week 0. The source of these receptors is a human donor with alopecia areata.

This clone has a single count. The V call is TRBV9, the J call TRBJ2-3, with TRBD2 matching 12 bases. The CDR3 runs to 15 residues. The V gene's germline CDR1 is SGDLS and CDR2 YYNGEE. Trimming removed 6 bases from V and 4 bases from J; junction bases left unmatched: 6. Here the CDR3 DNA reads TGTGCCAGCAAGACTAGCGGGGGAGATGCAGATACGCAGTATTTT. This translates into CASKTSGGDADTQYF.

This clone came up a few times. The rearrangement uses TRBV5-1 and TRBJ1-2; perhaps TRBD1 as D (6 bases). The CDR3 is 15 residues long. Between the trimmed V and J ends, which lost 0 bases and 8 bases, there was a span of 17 bases. Germline CDR1 SGHRS, CDR2 YFSETQ. CDR3 protein: CASSLAGGQVNGYTF. In DNA, the CDR3 is TGCGCCAGCAGCTTGGCCGGGGGACAAGTGAACGGCTACACCTTC.

This clone showed up just a few times. The chain carries TRBV7-2 and TRBJ2-7, with a tentative D call TRBD1 (5 bases). Germline CDR1 is SGHTA and CDR2 is FQGNSA. There are 15 residues in the CDR3. V shed 1 base and J shed 2 bases, with 12 bases lying between them. Written as DNA, the CDR3 is TGTGCCAGCAGCTTAGTTCCAGGGCCGGCCTACGAGCAGTACTTC. It translates to CASSLVPGPAYEQYF.

This clone was found many times. The V call is TRBV7-3, the J call TRBJ2-2, with D possibly matching TRBD2 (5 bases). The CDR3 spans 16 residues. Germline assignment: CDR1 SGHTA and CDR2 FQGTGA. V lost 5 bases, J lost 5 bases, and 18 bases lay in between. This CDR3 reads CASSPGMGSRTGELFF. In DNA, the CDR3 is TGTGCCAGCAGCCCGGGAATGGGTTCCCGAACCGGGGAGCTGTTTTTT.

On this clone itself: The sample carries other DNA sequences with the same CDR3. This chain connects TRBV29-1 to TRBJ2-5; D possibly corresponds to TRBD1 (5 bases). Trimming left V 1 base short and J 5 bases short, with 8 bases between. The CDR3 totals 12 residues. In germline, CDR1 is SQVTM, CDR2 ANQGSEA. This CDR3 is CSVEVQGETQYF. The DNA for the CDR3 is TGCAGCGTTGAAGTCCAGGGTGAGACCCAGTACTTC.

The chain uses TRBV9 and TRBJ1-6, with no clear D. V lost 0 bases, J lost 9 bases, and 7 bases lay in between. Germline lookup yields CDR1 SGDLS and CDR2 YYNGEE. This CDR3 has 13 residues. CDR3 coding DNA: TGTGCCAGCAGCGTAGACCTGGGTTCACCCCTCCACTTT. Protein product: CASSVDLGSPLHF.

As DNA, the CDR3 is TGTGCCAGCAGCTCACAGCGGGGGGTCGGGGAGCTGTTTTTT. Protein: CASSSQRGVGELFF. The V and J genes are TRBV11-2 and TRBJ2-2, with 9 nucleotides matching TRBD2. Germline CDR1 is SGHAT and CDR2 is FQNNGV. The ends lost 4 bases at V and 7 bases at J; junction bases unmatched: 4. CDR3 length equals 14 residues.

This clone has ten or more counts. The chain recombines TRBV7-8 with TRBJ1-5; TRBD1 is a possible D gene (5 bases). The germline V gene encodes CDR1 SGHVS and CDR2 FQNEAQ. This CDR3 region has 12 residues. The CDR3 sequence: CSMGPGLQPQHF. As DNA, the CDR3 is TGTTCGATGGGGCCAGGGCTGCAGCCCCAGCATTTT.

The chain uses TRBV29-1 and TRBJ1-4; D is uncertain. CDR1 and CDR2 (germline): SQVTM, ANQGSEA. Trimming removed 0 bases at V and 4 bases at J, with 6 bases between. This CDR3 contains 13 residues. For the CDR3, the DNA is TGCAGCGTTGAAGACCTCGGTAATGAAAAACTGTTTTTT. As protein: CSVEDLGNEKLFF.

The chain couples TRBV9 to TRBJ2-3; D is possibly TRBD1 (6 bases). V was shortened by 4 bases and J by 4 bases, with 16 bases between the two germline ends. CDR1 is SGDLS and CDR2 is YYNGEE in the germline V gene. This CDR3 contains 15 residues. CDR3 amino acids: CASSPGHRVADTQYF. As DNA, the CDR3 is TGTGCCAGCAGCCCGGGACACCGAGTGGCAGATACGCAGTATTTT.

This clone was counted between two and nine times. The chain employs TRBV29-1 and TRBJ1-5, with 7 positions matching TRBD1. Germline values: CDR1 SQVTM, CDR2 ANQGSEA. The V and J ends lost 4 bases and 6 bases, in that order; junction bases with no gene match: 6. This CDR3 is 13 amino acids long. CDR3 DNA sequence: TGCAGCGTTGGGGAACAGGGGACTCAGCCCCAGCATTTT. This sequence encodes CSVGEQGTQPQHF.

The CDR3 region is CASSVAPGIETYEQYF. The CDR3 DNA follows: TGTGCCAGCAGCGTAGCCCCCGGGATTGAAACCTACGAGCAGTACTTC. V usage is TRBV9 and J usage is TRBJ2-7; TRBD2 might be the D (5 bases). Trimming left V 0 bases short and J 2 bases short, with 15 bases between. The germline V gene encodes CDR1 SGDLS and CDR2 YYNGEE. The CDR3 has 16 residues.

The V and J genes are TRBV10-1 and TRBJ2-3, with TRBD1 identical over 7 bases. The CDR3 covers 14 residues. The germline V gene encodes CDR1 WNHNN and CDR2 SYGVQD (reference sequence). J gave up 8 bases and V 5 bases, and 10 bases lay outside the gene matches. CDR3 residues: CASSPRLAGGTQYF. CDR3 coding DNA: TGCGCCAGCAGTCCCCGACTTGCAGGGGGTACGCAGTATTTT.

The chain combines TRBV28 with TRBJ2-7; 8 bases line up with TRBD2. The ends lost 2 bases at V and 3 bases at J; junction bases unmatched: 6. Germline loops: CDR1 MDHEN, CDR2 SYDVKM. The CDR3 spans 15 residues. In nucleotides, the CDR3 is TGTGCCAGCAGTTTAAGAGCGGGGGCCAACTACGAGCAGTACTTC. Its protein product is CASSLRAGANYEQYF.

This sequence joins TRBV11-2 and TRBJ2-6, with D perhaps matching TRBD1 (5 bases). CDR1 and CDR2 from the germline V gene are SGHAT and FQNNGV. This CDR3 region has 14 residues. The V gene lost 8 bases and the J gene lost 2 bases, with 10 bases spanning the gap. In DNA form, the CDR3 reads TGTGCCAGCCACTTAGGGGCTGGGGCCAACGTCCTGACTTTC. This sequence encodes CASHLGAGANVLTF.

The chain employs TRBV5-4 and TRBJ2-7; the D gene is possibly TRBD1 (6 bases). This CDR3 has 14 residues. The V gene lost 3 bases and the J gene lost 2 bases, with 12 bases spanning the gap. Germline assignment: CDR1 SGHNT and CDR2 YYREEE (reference sequence). The CDR3 region is CASSWNRETYEQYF. DNA for the CDR3: TGTGCCAGCAGCTGGAACAGGGAAACCTACGAGCAGTACTTC.

This chain connects TRBV6-6 to TRBJ1-1, with 10 bases fitting TRBD1. Germline loops: CDR1 MNHNY, CDR2 SVGAGI (reference sequence). The CDR3 covers 16 residues. V shed 6 bases and J 4 bases; nucleotides not matched to a gene: 11. CDR3 loop: CASSPTGGGKTTEAFF. The CDR3 region has the DNA TGTGCCAGCAGCCCGACAGGGGGCGGGAAGACCACTGAAGCTTTCTTT.

The chain carries TRBV7-2 and TRBJ2-1; D not certain. There are 15 residues in the CDR3. V was cut by 1 base and J by 9 bases, with 16 bases left in between. Per germline, CDR1 SGHTA and CDR2 FQGNSA. In DNA form, the CDR3 reads TGTGCCAGCAGCTTAGTCAGATGGGGTAGGCCTGAGCAGTTCTTC. Residues: CASSLVRWGRPEQFF. Combining the CDR3 with reference TRBV7-2 and TRBJ2-1 gives the whole variable domain GAGVSQSPSNKVTEKGKDVELRCDPISGHTALYWYRQSLGQGLEFLIYFQGNSAPDKSGLPSDRFSAERTGGSVSTLTIQRTQQEDSAVYLCASSLVRWGRPEQFFGPGTRLTVL.

This clone occurred a few times. The rearrangement uses TRBV9 and TRBJ1-2, with a weak D call TRBD1 (5 bases). CDR1 and CDR2 from the germline V gene are SGDLS and YYNGEE. CDR3 length: 14 residues. The V gene lost 10 bases and the J gene lost 5 bases, with 21 bases spanning the gap. CDR3 loop: CASEGAGTQYGYTF. The CDR3 DNA follows: TGTGCCTCGGAAGGGGCCGGGACTCAATATGGCTACACCTTC.

The gene calls are TRBV5-1 and TRBJ2-5, with a weak D call TRBD1 (6 bases). With 5 bases removed from V and 5 bases from J, the gap between germline ends came to 10 bases. Germline values: CDR1 SGHRS, CDR2 YFSETQ. This CDR3 contains 12 residues. The CDR3, as DNA: TGCGCCAGCAGTGGTCAGGGGGAGACCCAGTACTTC. It is translated as CASSGQGETQYF.

The genes are TRBV5-6 and TRBJ2-7, with a possible D match to TRBD1 (5 bases). V lost 4 bases to trimming and J lost 2 bases, with 13 bases between them. Germline V CDR1 and CDR2: SGHDT, YYEEEE. The CDR3 contains 14 residues. As DNA, the CDR3 is TGTGCCAGCAGCGTCGGACAAGGCGCCTACGAGCAGTACTTC. It specifies CASSVGQGAYEQYF.

The rearrangement joins TRBV6-1 to TRBJ1-6; 7 bases align to TRBD1. Germline V gene lookup returns CDR1 MNHNS and CDR2 SASEGT. Trimming removed 4 bases from V and 8 bases from J; junction bases left unmatched: 5. The CDR3 covers 14 residues. CDR3 DNA: TGTGCCAGCAGTGTTCGGGACAGTGATTCACCCCTCCACTTT. This codes for CASSVRDSDSPLHF.

This chain joins TRBV7-2 and TRBJ1-6; tentatively, D is TRBD1 (5 bases). CDR1 is SGHTA and CDR2 is FQGNSA in the germline V gene. This CDR3 has 15 residues. With 3 bases removed from V and 4 bases from J, the gap between germline ends came to 10 bases. CDR3 coding DNA: TGTGCCAGCAGCTTGGATGGGGGGTATAATTCACCCCTCCACTTT. Protein sequence: CASSLDGGYNSPLHF.

CDR3: CASSQDGVRLYGYTF. The CDR3 nucleotides are TGCGCCAGCAGCCAAGACGGAGTCAGATTGTATGGCTACACCTTC. This chain links TRBV4-1 with TRBJ1-2; no definite D call. The V end lost 0 bases, the J end lost 5 bases, and 13 bases lay between the germline ends. Germline values: CDR1 MGHRA, CDR2 YSYEKL. The length of the CDR3 is 15 residues.

On this clone itself: Different DNA sequences within this sample yield the same CDR3. CDR3 sequence reads: CAWSPRTGSGYTF. CDR3 DNA sequence: TGTGCCTGGAGTCCCCGGACAGGGAGTGGCTACACCTTC. V and J are TRBV30 and TRBJ1-2, with TRBD1 matching over 8 bases. The CDR3 extends over 13 amino acids. The J segment lost 7 bases and the V segment lost 2 bases, leaving 6 bases of the junction unmatched. CDR1 is GTSNPN, CDR2 SVGIG, per germline (reference sequence).

The chain joins TRBV4-3 to TRBJ1-1; D is possibly TRBD1 (5 bases). The CDR3 is made up of 13 amino acids. Germline V gene data show CDR1 as LGHNA and CDR2 as YSLEER. Trimming took 4 bases from V and 7 from J, leaving 13 bases between them. CDR3 region: CASSRELGDEAFF. CDR3 coding DNA: TGCGCCAGCAGCCGAGAGCTAGGGGATGAAGCTTTCTTT.

The chain combines TRBV25-1 with TRBJ2-2; 7 bases match TRBD2. Germline V CDR1 and CDR2: MGHDK, SYGVNS. Unmatched junction bases numbered 14, after V lost 6 bases and J lost 4 bases. CDR3 length equals 17 residues. The CDR3 sequence: CASSPMVGAGTTGELFF. In nucleotides, the CDR3 is TGTGCCAGCAGCCCCATGGTAGGAGCGGGGACCACCGGGGAGCTGTTTTTT.

This clone appeared a few times. The chain carries TRBV11-2 and TRBJ2-2; D may match TRBD1 or TRBD2 (5 bases each). This CDR3 comprises 14 residues. Germline-derived CDR1 and CDR2 are SGHAT and FQNNGV. V dropped 3 bases and J dropped 5 bases, with 10 bases sitting between them. The CDR3 here is CASSLGRQTGELFF. The DNA for the CDR3 is TGTGCCAGCAGCTTGGGGAGACAGACCGGGGAGCTGTTTTTT.

This clone was observed a handful of times. This chain joins TRBV23-1 and TRBJ1-5, with D uncertain. TRBV23-1 is labeled an ORF, and its function is uncertain. The CDR3 runs 17 residues. Trimming left V 0 bases short and J 0 bases short, with 12 bases between. The CDR3 protein is CASSQSDLSRSNQPQHF. In nucleotides, the CDR3 is TGCGCCAGCAGTCAATCTGACCTTTCGCGTAGCAATCAGCCCCAGCATTTT.

CDR3 DNA sequence: TGCAGCGTTGCTAGGGGAACAGGGAAAGAGCAGTACTTC. This gives the protein CSVARGTGKEQYF. V usage is TRBV29-1 and J usage is TRBJ2-7; D might be TRBD1 (6 bases). Germline values: CDR1 SQVTM, CDR2 ANQGSEA. Trimming removed 4 bases at V and 7 bases at J, with 17 bases between. The CDR3 length is 13 residues.

V is TRBV6-6 and J is TRBJ2-1; 8 bases line up with TRBD2. Losses at the gene ends were 5 bases for V and 6 bases for J; bases not matched to a gene: 3. CDR3 size: 13 residues. Per germline, CDR1 MNHNY and CDR2 SVGAGI (reference sequence). The CDR3 coding sequence is TGTGCCAGCAGTCGCGGGGGGCTCAATGAGCAGTTCTTC. Protein: CASSRGGLNEQFF.